This T cell receptor beta chain was documented in a study of shared clonotypes between healthy human individuals. Assay runs were performed at deep level. Method: immunoSEQ multiplex PCR; TCRdb's copy keeps in-frame clones and lacks some. The sample includes more than 2 million clones, almost 96% of them seen just once. This clone has just one count. The CDR3 is 10 amino acids. The germline V gene has CDR1 DFQATT and CDR2 SNEGSKA (reference sequence). Trimming left V 7 bases short and J 5 bases short, with 8 bases between. The rearrangement uses TRBV20-1 and TRBJ2-5; D remains unclear. The sequenced sample was naive CD4+ T cells sorted from blood. Subset specified: CD45RA+ positively selected. This TCR was recovered from a man between 18 and 29 years old in good health. The CDR3 here is CSVGRETQYF. The CDR3 DNA reads TGCAGTGTCGGCAGGGAGACCCAGTACTTC.